This T cell receptor beta chain is from a study of T cell responses to AZD1222 COVID-19 vaccine. Study results and caveats: The donors showed a predominance of white British ancestry and of females, with possible underestimation of clonal diversity.

This clone was counted between two and nine times. Its antigen is currently unknown. Looked up from germline, CDR1 is LGHNA and CDR2 is YSLEER. This CDR3 is built from 18 residues. The ends were cut back, 0 bases at V and 3 bases at J, with 17 bases in the middle. Assay used: immunoSEQ multiplex PCR; TCRdb lists only in-frame clones, some missing. The data contain 150,000 or so clones, 91% of them seen just once; the ten biggest clones take up about 1.5%. The specimen was peripheral blood, collected on day 0 of AZD1222 vaccination. The rearrangement uses TRBV4-3 and TRBJ2-2, with D possibly TRBD2 on 7 matching bases. This TCR derives from an adult in good health. CDR3 nucleotide sequence: TGCGCCAGCAGCCAAGAAAGACCGGGGGGCGGCTACACCGGGGAGCTGTTTTTT. Translating it yields CASSQERPGGGYTGELFF.